This TCR beta chain is from a study of technical replicates of blood from a handful of donors. In germline, CDR1 is LNHNV, CDR2 YYDKDF (reference sequence). The length of the CDR3 is 12 residues. Trimming removed 6 bases at V and 5 bases at J, with 11 bases between. Sequenced by immunoSEQ multiplex PCR; TCRdb stores in-frame clones only, minus some. The data hold 60,000 to 85,000 clones, with roughly 94% observed a single time. The sequencing sample was made of T cells isolated from PBMCs. The sequence came from a human donor in good health. The chain couples TRBV15 to TRBJ2-7; D perhaps matches TRBD2 (5 bases). The CDR3, as DNA: TGTGCCACCAGGGGGAGTATCGACGAGCAGTACTTC. Residues: CATRGSIDEQYF.